This T cell receptor (beta chain) is from a study of monozygotic twins with inflammatory bowel disease. The CDR3 contains 16 residues. The germline CDR1 and CDR2 sequences are KGHSH and LQKENI. TCRdb re-called the 5' RACE reads and catalogs CDR3 proteins one per entry, DNA excluded. This sample's table has under 200,000 distinct CDR3 sequences. The source material was blood. The chain couples TRBV18 to TRBJ2-2; TCRdb's D call, TRBD2, is unchecked because there is no DNA. The sequence derives from a human donor with ulcerative colitis or Crohn's disease, or a healthy co-twin of an affected twin (not recorded which). The chain's CDR3 is CASSYTSGPRTLELFF.